This T cell receptor (beta chain) was sequenced during a study of T-cell reconstitution after alpha-beta-depleted transplantation in children. Trimming removed 6 bases at V and 7 bases at J, with 15 bases between. CDR3 length: 13 residues. Unique molecular identifiers were incorporated into the prepared TCRbeta library. Via MiXCR, TCRdb re-called the PCR reads, giving one row per CDR3 protein. This repertoire shows about a million distinct CDR3 sequences, roughly 31% found once; its top ten account for about 28%. Study outcomes and limitations: It was reported that alpha-beta T cells came from several hundred expanded graft clones (about two months after transplant). There were some patients whose high TCRbeta diversity at day 60 came from surviving recipient T cells and thymic progenitors.

This clonotype was observed a handful of times. Its specificity is not known. The rearrangement joins TRBV12-3 or TRBV12-4 to TRBJ1-1, with D possibly matching TRBD1 (5 bases). The starting material was PBMCs, mostly from graft donor cells, obtained 360 days after TCRalphabeta/CD19-depleted stem cell transplant. The receptor comes from a boy in the first two years of life who had a stem cell transplant for SCID, so the T cells may come from the graft donor. This chain's CDR3 is CASRHTRDGEAFF. The CDR3, as DNA: TGTGCCAGCAGACACACCCGGGACGGTGAAGCTTTCTTT.